What follows describes a single T cell receptor beta chain. Its antigen is still unknown. From germline, CDR1 is MNHEY and CDR2 SVGEGT. Trimming removed 6 bases from V and 5 bases from J; junction bases left unmatched: 10. This CDR3 is built from 16 residues. The data derive from a study of T cell responses to AZD1222 COVID-19 vaccine. Study-level points and caveats: Mapped onto spike, vaccine-associated CD4 TCRs spanned it and were dominant at 160-218 and 743-854. In all cases, repertoires were sampled only after the peak T cell response. In a largely white British group with more females than males, clonal diversity was possibly underestimated.

Generated by immunoSEQ multiplex PCR, the TCRdb table keeps only in-frame clones and is missing some. The table shows 90,000 to 110,000 clones, with around 90% occurring only once. The TCR was taken from an adult in good health. Sequenced here: peripheral blood, sampled on day 0 of AZD1222 vaccination. The chain couples TRBV6-2 or TRBV6-3 to TRBJ2-2, with 9 bases aligning to TRBD2. This CDR3 reads CASSLSSGGLTGELFF. CDR3 nucleotide sequence: TGTGCCAGCAGCCTGTCAAGCGGGGGGCTTACCGGGGAGCTGTTTTTT.